The clone carrying this T cell receptor beta chain was observed a few times. Its target is not known. The PCR ran on 60 Vbeta and 13 Jbeta primers. Data came from immunoSEQ multiplex PCR; TCRdb stores just in-frame clones and leaves some out. The table records under 200,000 clones, roughly 80% of them present only once. The record originates from a study of cytomegalovirus exposure and HLA in healthy donors. Regarding the study as a whole: Reportedly, HLA-A and HLA-B alleles of most subjects were accurately predicted from TCR beta. In a later analysis, about 17,000 TCR beta sequences were associated with HLA alleles at 0.05 false discovery rate. The authors confirmed in vitro that three CMV-associated chains were specific for CMV antigens.

The CDR3 runs 14 residues. Germline V gives CDR1 GTSNPN, CDR2 SVGIG (reference sequence). V lost 0 bases to trimming and J lost 3 bases, with 12 bases between them. Every donor was a healthy person donating bone marrow. V gene TRBV30 combines with J gene TRBJ2-7; tentatively, D is TRBD2 (6 bases). Sequencing was carried out using PBMCs. This TCR was sampled from a man aged 25-45 years in good health and CMV-seropositive. The CDR3 loop reads CAWSVSGYHYEQYF. The DNA of the CDR3 is TGTGCCTGGAGTGTAAGCGGGTACCACTACGAGCAGTACTTC.